This paragraph reports one T cell receptor beta chain. V was cut by 7 bases and J by 6 bases, with 12 bases left in between. The CDR3 sequence is 12 residues long. In germline, CDR1 is SNHLY, CDR2 FYNNEI. The authors' processing: Reference gene primer amplification in the assay estimated nucleated cell counts. Sequencing used immunoSEQ multiplex PCR; TCRdb keeps in-frame clones, though not all of them. V and J calls and clone size are given by that table; D and trimming were obtained from the DNA. This sample yields about 180,000 clones, of which roughly nine tenths are seen a single time; less than 2% belongs to the top ten. These data belong to a study of blood T cell repertoires in COVID-19.

Sequencing was done on a sample of peripheral blood. This TCR was recovered from a young man who had recovered from COVID-19. The V and J genes are TRBV2 and TRBJ1-1, with D possibly being TRBD1 (6 bases). CDR3 nucleotides: TGTGCCAGCAACAGGGATAACGCTGAAGCTTTCTTT. Protein product: CASNRDNAEAFF. Combining the CDR3 with reference TRBV2 and TRBJ1-1 gives the whole variable domain EPEVTQTPSHQVTQMGQEVILRCVPISNHLYFYWYRQILGQKVEFLVSFYNNEISEKSEIFDDQFSVERPDGSNFTLKIRSTKLEDSAMYFCASNRDNAEAFFGQGTRLTVV.